This TCR beta chain was sequenced during a study of blood T cell repertoires in COVID-19. Across the whole study: Collection of acute and convalescent COVID-19 samples took place in the United States, Italy and Spain. PBMCs, B-cell-depleted T cells, or T cells were the source of the cDNA or gDNA that made up the material.

As regards this clone: Other DNA variants within this sample encode the same CDR3.

Trimming shortened V by 4 bases and J by 1 base, and 11 bases separated the two germline ends. Germline values: CDR1 SNHLY, CDR2 FYNNEI. CDR3 size: 15 residues. In the original workflow: Amplification with reference gene primers provided the estimates of nucleated cell counts. Data came from immunoSEQ multiplex PCR; TCRdb stores just in-frame clones and leaves some out. That table gives V, J and clone size, and the DNA gave D and trimming. Of a few hundred thousand clones detected, 70% to 85% appear once; the ten largest clones hold roughly 1.4%. The chain combines TRBV2 with TRBJ1-5; possibly TRBD1 for D (6 bases). Sequenced input: peripheral blood. This TCR was recovered from a woman between 40 and 55 years old who had recovered from COVID-19. For the CDR3, the DNA is TGTGCCAGCAGTGGGCAGGGGACAAGCAATCAGCCCCAGCATTTT. This sequence encodes CASSGQGTSNQPQHF. Looking up the rest from reference TRBV2 and TRBJ1-5 gives the full variable domain: EPEVTQTPSHQVTQMGQEVILRCVPISNHLYFYWYRQILGQKVEFLVSFYNNEISEKSEIFDDQFSVERPDGSNFTLKIRSTKLEDSAMYFCASSGQGTSNQPQHFGDGTRLSIL.